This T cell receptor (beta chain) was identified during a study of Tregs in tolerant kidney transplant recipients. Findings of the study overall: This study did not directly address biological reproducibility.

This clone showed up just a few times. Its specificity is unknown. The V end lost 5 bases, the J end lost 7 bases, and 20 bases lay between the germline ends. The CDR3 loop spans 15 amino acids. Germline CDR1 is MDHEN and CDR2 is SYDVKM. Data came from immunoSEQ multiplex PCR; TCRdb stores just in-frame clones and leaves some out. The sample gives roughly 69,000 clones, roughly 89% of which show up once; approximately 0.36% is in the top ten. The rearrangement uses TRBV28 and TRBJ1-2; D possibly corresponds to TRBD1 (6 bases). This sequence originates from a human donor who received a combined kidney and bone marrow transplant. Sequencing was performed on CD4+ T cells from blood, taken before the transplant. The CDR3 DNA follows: TGTGCCAGCAGTCACTTAGGGCAGGGACATGCTGGCTACACCTTC. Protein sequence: CASSHLGQGHAGYTF.